This entry describes one T cell receptor (beta chain). Its antigen remains unidentified. The entry originates in a study of cytomegalovirus exposure and HLA in healthy donors. Study-wide points: In an earlier analysis, in under 700 donors, most V segments appeared productive either ~90% or ~30% of the time. Per a later analysis, 15,000 to 20,000 TCR beta sequences showed association with HLA alleles at 0.05 false discovery rate. Available immune exposure information covered CMV serostatus only.

PCR was performed using 60 Vbeta and 13 Jbeta primers. Libraries were prepared by immunoSEQ multiplex PCR; TCRdb keeps only in-frame clonotypes and omits some of them. The repertoire holds about 200,000 clones, approximately 80% seen once, with roughly 1.5% in the top ten. The CDR3 contains 14 residues. CDR1 SQVTM and CDR2 ANQGSEA come from the germline V gene. The V segment lost 6 bases and the J segment 5 bases; nucleotides outside the gene matches: 10. Each of the donors was a healthy bone marrow donor. Material for sequencing was PBMCs. This sequence joins TRBV29-1 and TRBJ2-1, with TRBD1 matching 7 bases. This clonotype was sampled from a girl aged 5 to 17 in good health and CMV-seronegative. Here the CDR3 reads CSVAGQARDNEQFF. The CDR3 DNA follows: TGCAGCGTCGCCGGACAGGCTAGGGACAATGAGCAGTTCTTC.